The 8 T cell receptor beta chains listed next were all sequenced from one sample in a study of blood T cell repertoires in COVID-19. Data came from immunoSEQ multiplex PCR; TCRdb stores just in-frame clones and leaves some out. The sample has about 170,000 clones; approximately 90% are singletons. The sequenced sample was peripheral blood. The receptors were gathered from a man aged 18 to 30 with COVID-19, enrolled during active disease.

The chain is built from TRBV3-1 (or the pseudogene TRBV3-2) and TRBJ1-1, with a weak D call TRBD1 (6 bases). In germline, CDR1 is LGHDT, CDR2 YNNKEL (reference sequence). The CDR3 has 15 residues. The V end lost 3 bases, the J end lost 1 base, and 12 bases lay between the germline ends. The DNA of the CDR3 is TGTGCCAGCAGCCACGGGGGGCTGGGGAACACTGAAGCTTTCTTT. Translation: CASSHGGLGNTEAFF.

DNA for the CDR3: TGTGCCAGCAGTCTAGCGGGCACACCTTACAATGAGCAGTTCTTC. Protein sequence: CASSLAGTPYNEQFF. The genes are TRBV7-3 and TRBJ2-1; 8 bases are shared with TRBD2. Germline trimming cut 6 bases from V and 4 bases from J; bases unmatched to any gene: 8. Germline CDR1 SGHTA, CDR2 FQGTGA. CDR3 length: 15 amino acids.

The rearrangement uses TRBV28 and TRBJ1-1; no definite D call. The CDR3 contains 15 residues. Germline V lookup: CDR1 MDHEN, CDR2 SYDVKM. Trimming took 6 bases from V and 1 from J, leaving 15 bases between them. CDR3 DNA sequence: TGTGCCAGCAGGAGTCCGCGACAAAGGAACACTGAAGCTTTCTTT. This sequence encodes CASRSPRQRNTEAFF. The full variable domain, rest sourced from reference TRBV28 and TRBJ1-1, is DVKVTQSSRYLVKRTGEKVFLECVQDMDHENMFWYRQDPGLGLRLIYFSYDVKMKEKGDIPEGYSVSREKKERFSLILESASTNQTSMYLCASRSPRQRNTEAFFGQGTRLTVV.

The rearrangement links TRBV11-2 to TRBJ2-7, with D possibly matching TRBD2 (5 bases). Germline V CDR1 and CDR2: SGHAT, FQNNGV. Trimming took 5 bases from V and 5 from J, leaving 16 bases between them. The CDR3 length is 14 residues. The CDR3 DNA reads TGTGCCAGCAGCCCCTCGGGGAGTTTCAACGAGCAGTACTTC. This sequence encodes CASSPSGSFNEQYF.

The CDR3 loop reads CASSYEGRGTYEQYF. The CDR3 DNA reads as TGTGCCAGCAGTTACGAGGGCAGGGGGACCTACGAGCAGTACTTC. V usage is TRBV6-6 and J usage is TRBJ2-7, with 7 bases matching TRBD1. Germline V gives CDR1 MNHNY, CDR2 SVGAGI (reference sequence). Trimming cost V 2 bases and J 2 bases; bases outside gene matches: 6. CDR3 size: 15 residues.

The chain joins TRBV7-8 to TRBJ2-7; the match to TRBD1 covers 7 bases. This CDR3 region has 18 residues. Trimming removed 5 bases from V and 3 bases from J; junction bases left unmatched: 19. CDR1 is SGHVS, CDR2 FQNEAQ, per germline. CDR3 DNA: TGTGCCAGCAGCCGAGGAAGCGCAACAGGGGCCGGTCGCTACGAGCAGTACTTC. Amino acids: CASSRGSATGAGRYEQYF.

The rearrangement uses TRBV28 and TRBJ2-3; 7 positions match TRBD1. Germline CDR1 and CDR2: MDHEN and SYDVKM. CDR3 length: 14 residues. Trimming took 1 base from V and 5 from J; bases not matched to a gene: 3. The CDR3: CASSLYTGEDTQYF. In DNA form, the CDR3 reads TGTGCCAGCAGTTTATATACAGGGGAAGATACGCAGTATTTT. Drawing the rest from reference TRBV28 and TRBJ2-3, the complete variable domain is DVKVTQSSRYLVKRTGEKVFLECVQDMDHENMFWYRQDPGLGLRLIYFSYDVKMKEKGDIPEGYSVSREKKERFSLILESASTNQTSMYLCASSLYTGEDTQYFGPGTRLTVL.

This chain links TRBV27 with TRBJ2-1, with 13 nucleotides matching TRBD2. In germline, CDR1 is MNHEY, CDR2 SMNVEV (reference sequence). This CDR3 comprises 14 residues. V gave up 4 bases and J gave up 13 bases; unmatched junction bases: 7. CDR3 in amino acids: CASSSQGLAGHQFF. The CDR3 DNA reads as TGTGCCAGCAGTTCACAGGGACTAGCGGGACATCAGTTCTTC.